Listed below are T cell receptor beta chains from one sample, sequenced in a study of identical twins. TCRdb fed the 5' RACE reads into MiXCR, producing one record per CDR3 protein. Of 1.5 million or so distinct CDR3 sequences in the sample, about 32% were seen once. Sequenced sample: cord blood. These receptor sequences come from a newborn girl in good health. CDR3s include the opening cysteine and the closing phenylalanine or tryptophan.

TRBV12-3/TRBV12-4,CASSFGQGYSTRNQPQHF
TRBV6-2/TRBV6-3,CASRQTIYGYTF
TRBV15,CATSRGGPGAETQYF
TRBV7-6,CASSLFLGEETQYF
TRBV6-6,CASRDTSGGYNEQFF
TRBV6-1,CASRVQGLNEKLFF
TRBV3-1,CASSPEGEGKNIQYF
TRBV10-3,CAISESETRSRNEQFF
TRBV15,CATSRDNSGQETQYF
TRBV24-1,CATSDSIFGTGVNTGELFF
TRBV29-1,CSVVILNTEAFF
TRBV2,CASSEGGQGNQPQHF
TRBV5-1,CASSPQGATPNEKLFF
TRBV11-2,CASSLADSLTEAFF
TRBV7-2,CASSQGAANEKLFF